Listed below are T cell receptor beta chains from one sample, sequenced in a study of regulatory T cells in long-lasting Graves disease. MiXCR, applied by TCRdb to the multiplex PCR reads, yields one record per CDR3 protein. The sample lists hundreds of thousands of distinct CDR3 sequences, roughly a sixth seen once, with about 25% in the top ten. Separately, the same data were catalogued under a study of T cells in Graves' hyperthyroidism and ophthalmopathy.

Sequenced here: peripheral blood mononuclear cells (PBMCs), sampled at new diagnosis, from a patient treated with antithyroid drugs. Receptors originate from a woman aged 40 to 65 with Graves disease. The CDR3 runs from the conserved cysteine through the conserved F or W. The order of the fields is D gene, V gene, J gene, clone size, CDR3 protein. A D gene is named only where the DNA matches it firmly. Some rows mark clone size as missing; the rest say once, few, many or name a class of expanded clone.

.	TRBV3-1	TRBJ1-6	many	CASSPVDGGDSPLHF
.	TRBV13	TRBJ2-1	many	CASSFSYTEQFF
.	TRBV19	TRBJ1-6	few	CASRRTVINSPLHF
.	TRBV7-9	TRBJ1-3	few	CASSVEPWDTIYF
.	TRBV27	TRBJ2-2	.	CASSDGRGNTGELFF
TRBD1	TRBV5-6	TRBJ2-5	.	CASSLTGIETQYF
TRBD2	TRBV2	TRBJ2-7	many	CASSLSGGSYEQYF
.	TRBV19	TRBJ2-3	.	CASSHTLTGTDTQYF
.	TRBV6-2/TRBV6-3	TRBJ1-2	.	CASSYLGGNGYTF
TRBD1	TRBV5-1	TRBJ1-1	many	CASSLGDSRFEAFF
TRBD2	TRBV20-1	TRBJ2-1	.	CSARRGLASYNEQFF
.	TRBV4-1	TRBJ2-3	few	CASSQGGFGTDTQYF
.	TRBV4-3	TRBJ1-2	.	CASSQGVRLGIYGYTF
.	TRBV2	TRBJ1-2	many	CASSGGTF